This TCR beta chain stems from a study of T cells in Graves' hyperthyroidism and ophthalmopathy. RNA transcripts yielded amplified TCR beta CDR3 regions. The HTBI primer set was used in a first-round RT-PCR of the TCR CDR3. A single record per CDR3 protein comes from TCRdb applying MiXCR to the multiplex PCR reads. In the table there are some 420,000 distinct CDR3 sequences, approximately 13% of which are singletons. The V gene lost 1 base and the J gene lost 7 bases, with 20 bases spanning the gap. The CDR3 has 16 residues. Germline V lookup: CDR1 LGHDT, CDR2 YNNKEL (reference sequence). In this sample, this clonotype turned up many times.

This chain connects TRBV3-1 to TRBJ2-7; a weak D match, TRBD2 (6 bases). The receptor was derived from a woman aged 18 to 35 with Graves' hyperthyroidism. The specimen was blood. The CDR3 coding sequence is TGTGCCAGCAGCCAAGCCGAAGCTAGCGCAGGTGGAGAGCAGTACTTC. Residues: CASSQAEASAGGEQYF.